This T cell receptor beta chain appears in the sequencing data of a study of graft-versus-host responses after intestinal transplantation. At the level of the study: Isolated intestinal, liver-intestinal, or multivisceral transplants were what recipients had. Each recipient received anti-thymocyte globulin induction, then tacrolimus and steroids for 2 to 4 years. The study, taken as a whole, reports: Early post-transplant falls in HvG clones accompanied the peak levels of circulating GvH clones. Recipient marrow contained GvH clones, some of which appeared first in ileum or blood.

The CDR3 loop spans 16 amino acids. Deletions cut 5 bases from V and 5 bases from J, with 21 bases between. Looked up from germline, CDR1 is SEHNR and CDR2 is FQNEAQ (reference sequence). As for this clone: No antigen is known for it.

TCRdb keeps only in-frame clones here, not all; method: immunoSEQ multiplex PCR. The sample includes 98,000 or so clones, less than 90% of them seen just once. Sequenced material: unstimulated CD4+ T cells sorted from spleen or lymph node cells, taken before intestinal transplant. V is TRBV7-9 and J is TRBJ2-5, with a weak D call TRBD2 (6 bases). The sequence was collected from a human donor who received an intestinal transplant. For the CDR3, the DNA is TGTGCCAGCAGCCTACTCCAGGTGGGCGGGGTTGAGACCCAGTACTTC. Translating gives CASSLLQVGGVETQYF.